These 8 T cell receptor beta chains were sequenced from one sample in a study of identical twins. MiXCR, applied by TCRdb to the 5' RACE reads, yields one record per CDR3 protein. The table lists hundreds of thousands of distinct CDR3 sequences, 7% to 7.5% of them singletons. These data are also associated with another study on yellow fever vaccine responses in identical twins.

Sequences were obtained from PBMCs. These TCRs come from a young woman in good health.

V usage is TRBV10-3 and J usage is TRBJ1-4; possibly TRBD1 for D (6 bases). This CDR3 is built from 17 residues. V lost 0 bases, J lost 12 bases, and 23 bases lay in between. CDR1 is ENHRY and CDR2 is SYGVKD in the germline V gene. The CDR3 nucleotides read TGTGCCATCAGTGAGTCTGGGCCAGGGGTCAACCTTAGGGAACTGTTTTTT. This translates into CAISESGPGVNLRELFF.

This sequence joins TRBV4-1 and TRBJ2-1; 10 bases are a match to TRBD2. The germline gives CDR1 MGHRA, CDR2 YSYEKL. J gave up 6 bases and V 0 bases, and 8 bases lay outside the gene matches. The CDR3 spans 17 residues. Here the CDR3 DNA reads TGCGCCAGCAGCCAAGAAGCGCGGACTAGCGGATTCAATGAGCAGTTCTTC. Protein sequence: CASSQEARTSGFNEQFF.

The CDR3 DNA follows: TGTGCCAGCCGAGCAGTGGTAGCGGGGCCAGATACGCAGTATTTT. It encodes CASRAVVAGPDTQYF. The rearrangement joins TRBV6-1 to TRBJ2-3, with TRBD2 identical over 8 bases. The CDR3 length is 15 residues. Trimming cost V 8 bases and J 4 bases; bases outside gene matches: 11. Germline lookup yields CDR1 MNHNS and CDR2 SASEGT.

The rearrangement links TRBV20-1 to TRBJ2-7; no clear D gene. Trimming pared 3 bases from V and 6 bases from J, leaving 21 bases between. Germline CDR1 and CDR2: DFQATT and SNEGSKA (reference sequence). The CDR3 extends over 15 amino acids. CDR3 in amino acids: CSASVGSSPSGEQYF. In nucleotides, the CDR3 is TGCAGTGCTAGCGTCGGGTCCAGCCCTTCGGGCGAGCAGTACTTC.

The chain uses TRBV7-9 and TRBJ1-1; TRBD1 matches 8 bases. This CDR3 has 11 residues. CDR1 and CDR2 from the germline V gene are SEHNR and FQNEAQ (reference sequence). The J segment lost 6 bases and the V segment lost 6 bases, leaving 0 bases of the junction unmatched. CDR3 sequence: CASRDRAEAFF. Here the CDR3 DNA reads TGTGCCAGCAGGGACAGGGCTGAAGCTTTCTTT.

This clonotype has at least ten counts. V and J are TRBV3-1 and TRBJ2-7; D is perhaps TRBD2 (5 bases). Trimming took 11 bases from V and 3 from J, leaving 14 bases between them. CDR1 and CDR2 from the germline V gene are LGHDT and YNNKEL (reference sequence). The CDR3 contains 12 residues. CDR3 in amino acids: CARTDWDYEQYF. The CDR3 region has the DNA TGTGCCCGAACGGACTGGGACTACGAGCAGTACTTC.

There are many counts of this clonotype. The chain recombines TRBV14 with TRBJ2-2, with D hard to call. V gave up 0 bases and J gave up 0 bases, with 8 bases separating them. The CDR3 sequence is 16 residues long. Germline loops: CDR1 SGHDN, CDR2 FVKESK. The CDR3 is CASSQDLKTNTGELFF. The CDR3 DNA sequence: TGTGCCAGCAGCCAAGACCTCAAGACGAACACCGGGGAGCTGTTTTTT.

There are many counts of this clonotype. The CDR3 bases are TGTGCCAGCAGTTTAAGACAGAGCTATGGCTACACCTTC. Amino acids: CASSLRQSYGYTF. V gene TRBV12-3 or TRBV12-4 combines with J gene TRBJ1-2, with D possibly TRBD1 on 5 matching bases. The germline V and J ends were trimmed by 2 bases and 4 bases, with 8 bases remaining between them. The CDR3 has 13 amino acids.